This is a list of T cell receptor beta chains from one sample in a study of T cell responses to AZD1222 COVID-19 vaccine. Data came from immunoSEQ multiplex PCR; TCRdb stores just in-frame clones and leaves some out. This sample yields tens of thousands of clones, of which roughly nine tenths are seen a single time; about 7% belongs to the top ten. This sample comprised peripheral blood, obtained on day 0 of AZD1222 vaccination. Receptors were obtained from an adult in good health. Each CDR3 is given with its conserved first and last residue. A D gene is named only where the DNA matches it firmly. Where a row states a size, it is once, few, many or the class of an expanded clone; other rows omit it.

D gene: .; clone size: .; V gene: TRBV3-1/TRBV3-2; J gene: TRBJ1-2; CDR3 protein: CASSPGTLNYGYTF; CDR3 DNA: TGTGCCAGCAGCCCTGGGACGCTCAACTATGGCTACACCTTC
D gene: .; clone size: once; V gene: TRBV29-1; J gene: TRBJ1-2; CDR3 protein: CSVEQGYGYTF; CDR3 DNA: TGCAGCGTTGAACAGGGCTATGGCTACACCTTC
D gene: .; clone size: .; V gene: TRBV4-1; J gene: TRBJ2-1; CDR3 protein: CASSQGLHNEQFF; CDR3 DNA: TGCGCCAGCAGCCAAGGCTTACACAATGAGCAGTTCTTC
D gene: TRBD1; clone size: .; V gene: TRBV3-1/TRBV3-2; J gene: TRBJ1-2; CDR3 protein: CASSPGQGYGYTF; CDR3 DNA: TGTGCCAGCAGCCCTGGACAGGGCTATGGCTACACCTTC
D gene: .; clone size: few; V gene: TRBV7-2; J gene: TRBJ2-7; CDR3 protein: CASSSLGTGAEQYF; CDR3 DNA: TGTGCCAGCAGCTCCCTGGGGACGGGGGCCGAGCAGTACTTC
D gene: .; clone size: .; V gene: TRBV2; J gene: TRBJ1-2; CDR3 protein: CASSQGRAEVVYGYTF; CDR3 DNA: TGTGCCAGCAGTCAGGGACGGGCTGAGGTGGTCTATGGCTACACCTTC
D gene: TRBD1; clone size: .; V gene: TRBV5-4; J gene: TRBJ2-2; CDR3 protein: CASRPGTGGGTGELFF; CDR3 DNA: TGTGCCAGCAGACCCGGGACAGGGGGTGGGACCGGGGAGCTGTTTTTT
D gene: .; clone size: once; V gene: TRBV29-1; J gene: TRBJ2-1; CDR3 protein: CSVEDANRAAYNEQFF; CDR3 DNA: TGCAGCGTTGAAGACGCCAATAGGGCGGCATACAATGAGCAGTTCTTC
D gene: TRBD2; clone size: .; V gene: TRBV29-1; J gene: TRBJ2-5; CDR3 protein: CSVRGRPSVDEEETQYF; CDR3 DNA: TGCAGCGTACGCGGGAGACCTTCTGTAGATGAGGAAGAGACCCAGTACTTC
D gene: .; clone size: once; V gene: TRBV20-1; J gene: TRBJ2-1; CDR3 protein: CSARDRQGQFF; CDR3 DNA: TGCAGTGCTAGAGATAGGCAGGGGCAGTTCTTC
D gene: .; clone size: .; V gene: TRBV28; J gene: TRBJ2-3; CDR3 protein: CASKLAQSPTDTQYF; CDR3 DNA: TGTGCCAGCAAACTGGCGCAGAGCCCCACAGATACGCAGTATTTT
D gene: TRBD1; clone size: once; V gene: TRBV10-3; J gene: TRBJ2-2; CDR3 protein: CAISRGPETGELFF; CDR3 DNA: TGTGCCATCAGCAGGGGGCCCGAAACCGGGGAGCTGTTTTTT
D gene: .; clone size: .; V gene: TRBV7-9; J gene: TRBJ2-7; CDR3 protein: CASSTQNVIEQYF; CDR3 DNA: TGTGCCAGCAGCACCCAAAATGTCATCGAGCAGTACTTC
D gene: .; clone size: once; V gene: TRBV3-1/TRBV3-2; J gene: TRBJ1-1; CDR3 protein: CASSQGGGFTEAFF; CDR3 DNA: TGTGCCAGCAGCCAAGGAGGGGGTTTCACTGAAGCTTTCTTT
D gene: TRBD2; clone size: .; V gene: TRBV9; J gene: TRBJ2-5; CDR3 protein: CASSEGLAGARETQYF; CDR3 DNA: TGTGCCAGCAGCGAGGGACTAGCGGGGGCTCGAGAGACCCAGTACTTC
D gene: .; clone size: .; V gene: TRBV7-9; J gene: TRBJ2-7; CDR3 protein: CASSLRRRDRGYEQYF; CDR3 DNA: TGTGCCAGCAGCTTAAGGAGGCGGGATCGGGGATACGAGCAGTACTTC
D gene: .; clone size: .; V gene: TRBV5-8; J gene: TRBJ2-1; CDR3 protein: CASSLEPREYNEQFF; CDR3 DNA: TGTGCCAGCAGCTTAGAACCACGGGAGTACAATGAGCAGTTCTTC
D gene: TRBD1; clone size: .; V gene: TRBV19; J gene: TRBJ1-1; CDR3 protein: CASFLRGKTEAFF; CDR3 DNA: TGTGCCAGCTTTCTCAGGGGGAAAACTGAAGCTTTCTTT
D gene: .; clone size: .; V gene: TRBV6-2/TRBV6-3; J gene: TRBJ2-1; CDR3 protein: CASSYGWDNEQFF; CDR3 DNA: TGTGCCAGCAGTTACGGATGGGACAATGAGCAGTTCTTC
D gene: .; clone size: .; V gene: TRBV6-5; J gene: TRBJ2-1; CDR3 protein: CASSQGGEQFF; CDR3 DNA: TGTGCCAGCAGCCAGGGTGGTGAGCAGTTCTTC
D gene: TRBD1; clone size: .; V gene: TRBV3-1/TRBV3-2; J gene: TRBJ1-6; CDR3 protein: CASSRVIPGQGDSYNSPLHF; CDR3 DNA: TGTGCCAGCAGCCGGGTAATCCCCGGACAGGGAGACTCCTATAATTCACCCCTCCACTTT
D gene: .; clone size: once; V gene: TRBV27; J gene: TRBJ2-2; CDR3 protein: CASSPLENTGELFF; CDR3 DNA: TGTGCCAGCAGTCCCCTAGAAAACACCGGGGAGCTGTTTTTT
D gene: .; clone size: .; V gene: TRBV5-1; J gene: TRBJ2-7; CDR3 protein: CASSYASGRSYEQYF; CDR3 DNA: TGCGCCAGCAGCTATGCCAGCGGGCGCTCCTACGAGCAGTACTTC
D gene: .; clone size: .; V gene: TRBV10-2; J gene: TRBJ1-2; CDR3 protein: CASQPGRNYGYTF; CDR3 DNA: TGCGCCAGCCAACCAGGGCGGAACTATGGCTACACCTTC
D gene: TRBD2; clone size: .; V gene: TRBV19; J gene: TRBJ2-6; CDR3 protein: CASSSSVGLAARRSGANVLTF; CDR3 DNA: TGTGCCAGTAGTAGTTCGGTGGGACTAGCGGCAAGAAGGTCTGGGGCCAACGTCCTGACTTTC